This TCR beta chain is from a study of blood T cells in healthy people across ages. This clonotype was counted between two and nine times. The CDR3 sequence is 16 residues long. Germline CDR1 is DFQATT and CDR2 is SNEGSKA (reference sequence). J gave up 0 bases and V 5 bases, and 10 bases lay outside the gene matches. Combining a sample-barcoded 5' primer with a J-beta primer mix, a second PCR ran for roughly 7 to 12 cycles. Using its own MiXCR run on the 5' RACE reads, TCRdb lists one record per CDR3 protein. This table has fewer than 800,000 distinct CDR3 sequences, roughly 49% appearing once. The receptor comes from a woman aged 55-69 years in good health. Sequenced input: blood. The V and J genes are TRBV20-1 and TRBJ2-1; 7 bases are a match to TRBD1. This CDR3 reads CSASPGQLGSYNEQFF. CDR3 nucleotide sequence: TGCAGTGCTTCCCCGGGACAGCTGGGCTCCTACAATGAGCAGTTCTTC.